This T cell receptor beta chain was profiled in a study of response to subunit inactivated influenza vaccine. This clonotype was seen at least ten times. Its antigen is currently unknown. Between the trimmed V and J ends, which lost 5 bases and 5 bases, there was a span of 9 bases. The CDR3 has 12 residues. Study-wide points: The authors suggested that few new T cells are recruited per seasonal influenza vaccination.

Each CDR3 protein is one row after TCRdb ran MiXCR on the RT-PCR reads. The repertoire holds about 520,000 distinct CDR3 sequences, with approximately 7.3% as singletons. This TCR was recovered from a man between 50 and 69 years old who received an inactivated influenza vaccine. This rearrangement joins TRBV12-3 or TRBV12-4 to TRBJ2-5; unclear D gene. The source material was PBMCs from blood, sampled around 25 months after vaccination. In nucleotides, the CDR3 is TGTGCCAGCAGTCTTGCTTGGGAGACCCAGTACTTC. As protein: CASSLAWETQYF.